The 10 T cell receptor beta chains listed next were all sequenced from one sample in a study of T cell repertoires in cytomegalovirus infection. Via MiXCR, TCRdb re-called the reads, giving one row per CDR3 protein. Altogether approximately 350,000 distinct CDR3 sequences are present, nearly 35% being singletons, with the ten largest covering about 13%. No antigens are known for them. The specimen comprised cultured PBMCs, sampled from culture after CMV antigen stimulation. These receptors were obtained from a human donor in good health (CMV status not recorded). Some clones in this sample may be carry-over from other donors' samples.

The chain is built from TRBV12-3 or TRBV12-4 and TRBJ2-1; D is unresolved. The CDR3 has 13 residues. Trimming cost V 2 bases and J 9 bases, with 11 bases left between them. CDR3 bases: TGTGCCAGCAGTTTATACCGGGTCGCTGAGCAGTTCTTC. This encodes CASSLYRVAEQFF.

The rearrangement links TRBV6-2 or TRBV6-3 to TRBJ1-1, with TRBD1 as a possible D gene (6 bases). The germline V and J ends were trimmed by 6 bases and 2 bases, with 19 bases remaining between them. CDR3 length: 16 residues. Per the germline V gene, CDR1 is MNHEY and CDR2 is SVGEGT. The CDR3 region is CASRYPNAGVNTEAFF. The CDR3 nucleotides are TGTGCCAGCAGATATCCAAATGCAGGGGTAAACACTGAAGCTTTCTTT.

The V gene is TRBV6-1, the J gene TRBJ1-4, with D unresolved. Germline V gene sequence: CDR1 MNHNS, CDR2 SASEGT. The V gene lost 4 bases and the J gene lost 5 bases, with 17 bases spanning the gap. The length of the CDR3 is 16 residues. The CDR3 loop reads CASSGPVGIGNEKLFF. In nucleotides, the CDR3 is TGTGCCAGCAGTGGGCCCGTCGGGATAGGAAATGAAAAACTGTTTTTT.

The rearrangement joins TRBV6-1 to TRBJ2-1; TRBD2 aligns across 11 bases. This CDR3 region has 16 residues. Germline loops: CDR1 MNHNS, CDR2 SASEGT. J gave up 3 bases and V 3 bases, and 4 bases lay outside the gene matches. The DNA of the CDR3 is TGTGCCAGCAGTGACCAAGGGACTAGCGGCTACAATGAGCAGTTCTTC. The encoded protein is CASSDQGTSGYNEQFF.

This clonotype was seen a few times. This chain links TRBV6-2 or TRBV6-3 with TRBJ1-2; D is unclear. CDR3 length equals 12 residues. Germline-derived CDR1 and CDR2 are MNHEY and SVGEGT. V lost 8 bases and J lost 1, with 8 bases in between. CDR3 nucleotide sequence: TGTGCCAGCGGCCCTGGTAACTATGGCTACACCTTC. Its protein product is CASGPGNYGYTF.

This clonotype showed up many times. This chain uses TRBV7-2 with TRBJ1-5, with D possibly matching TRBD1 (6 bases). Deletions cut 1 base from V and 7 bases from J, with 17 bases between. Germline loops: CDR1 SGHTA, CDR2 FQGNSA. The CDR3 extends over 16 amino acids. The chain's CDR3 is CASSLVNREIQQPQHF. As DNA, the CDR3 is TGTGCCAGCAGCTTAGTAAACAGGGAAATTCAGCAGCCCCAGCATTTT.

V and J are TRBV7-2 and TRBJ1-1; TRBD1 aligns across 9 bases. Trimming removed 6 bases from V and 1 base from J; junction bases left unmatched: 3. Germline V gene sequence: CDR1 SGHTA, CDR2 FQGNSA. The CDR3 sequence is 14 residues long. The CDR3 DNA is TGTGCCAGCAGGATGGACAGGGGGAACACTGAAGCTTTCTTT. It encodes CASRMDRGNTEAFF.

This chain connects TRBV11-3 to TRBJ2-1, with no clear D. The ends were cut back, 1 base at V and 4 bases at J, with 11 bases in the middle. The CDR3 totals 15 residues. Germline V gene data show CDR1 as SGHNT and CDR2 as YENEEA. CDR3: CASSLGVRVYNEQFF. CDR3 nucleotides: TGTGCCAGCAGCTTAGGGGTACGAGTGTACAATGAGCAGTTCTTC.

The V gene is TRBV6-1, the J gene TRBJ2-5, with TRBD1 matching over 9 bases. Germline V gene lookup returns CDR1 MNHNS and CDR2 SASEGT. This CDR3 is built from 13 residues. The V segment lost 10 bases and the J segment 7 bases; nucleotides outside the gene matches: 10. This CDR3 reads CATTGQGLSTQYF. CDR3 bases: TGTGCCACCACGGGACAGGGCCTATCGACCCAGTACTTC.

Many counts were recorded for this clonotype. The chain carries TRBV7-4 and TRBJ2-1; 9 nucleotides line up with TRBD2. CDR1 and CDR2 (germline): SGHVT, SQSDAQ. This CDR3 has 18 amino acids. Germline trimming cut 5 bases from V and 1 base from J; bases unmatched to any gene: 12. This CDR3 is CASSLDPPGLASYNEQFF. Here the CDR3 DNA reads TGTGCCAGCAGCCTCGACCCCCCGGGACTAGCTTCCTACAATGAGCAGTTCTTC.